The entry that follows covers one TCR beta chain sequence. One entry per CDR3 protein, without DNA, is what TCRdb gives after re-calling the 5' RACE reads. This listing includes roughly 170,000 distinct CDR3 sequences. This record comes from a study of monozygotic twins with inflammatory bowel disease. Sample: blood. The TCR originated in a human donor with ulcerative colitis or Crohn's disease, or a healthy co-twin of an affected twin (not recorded which).

CDR3 loop: CASSPPAGTAYNEQFF. This chain joins TRBV7-6 and TRBJ2-1; TCRdb picks TRBD2, but there is no DNA to check that call. Germline V gives CDR1 SGHVS, CDR2 FNYEAQ. The CDR3 runs 16 residues.